The rows below give T cell receptor beta chains drawn from one sample of a study of synovial regulatory T cells in juvenile arthritis. Here immunoSEQ multiplex PCR was the method, and the copy in TCRdb shows in-frame clones only, minus some. The sample data list about 9,500 clones. The sample taken for sequencing was Treg cells from blood. The receptors stem from a donor younger than 30 with juvenile idiopathic arthritis. The CDR3 runs from the conserved cysteine through the conserved F or W. Clone size is not always given. Where it is, it says once, few, many or a class for expanded clones.

CDR3 protein	clone size	V gene	J gene
CSVRETGPNSPLHF	NA	TRBV29-1	TRBJ1-6
CASSVSGATYEQYF	NA	TRBV9	TRBJ2-7
CASSRFPLGDGQGSYGYTF	NA	TRBV5-1	TRBJ1-2
CAWSVEGGTEAFF	NA	TRBV30	TRBJ1-1
CASSYRSGTDTQYF	NA	TRBV6-5	TRBJ2-3
CASSSRGPSGSYNEQFF	medium-sized	TRBV5-1	TRBJ2-1
CAWTRPDNEQFF	NA	TRBV30	TRBJ2-1
CASSAHGLAGTGELFF	NA	TRBV9	TRBJ2-2
CASSLLTSEQYF	NA	TRBV5-1	TRBJ2-7
CVSKAEQETQYF	NA	TRBV5-1	TRBJ2-5
CASSLVQGSYYEQYF	NA	TRBV7-8	TRBJ2-7
CASSPGEGASDTQYF	NA	TRBV4-2	TRBJ2-3
CAISESTGSNTEAFF	NA	TRBV10-3	TRBJ1-1
CASSLRVGHRITEAFF	NA	TRBV28	TRBJ1-1
CASSPIQGGAFF	NA	TRBV18	TRBJ1-1
CASSSYREDGYTF	NA	TRBV27	TRBJ1-2
CASSRLSMAPGTNSPLHF	NA	TRBV19	TRBJ1-6
CASSPLRLAGYSYNEQFF	NA	TRBV4-1	TRBJ2-1
CASSGVVSRNNEQFF	NA	TRBV6-1	TRBJ2-1
CASSQSRRFGELFF	NA	TRBV23-1	TRBJ2-2
CSVKNRGGTEAFF	NA	TRBV29-1	TRBJ1-1
CASSSRTESSGNTIYF	NA	TRBV7-8	TRBJ1-3
CASITGQGGLYSNQPQHF	NA	TRBV14	TRBJ1-5
CASSVDSGEKLFF	medium-sized	TRBV5-4	TRBJ1-4
CASSYLRQGAGEQYF	NA	TRBV2	TRBJ2-7
CASSEDWGELVTF	NA	TRBV6-1	TRBJ1-2
CAWSVNRGHQPQHF	NA	TRBV30	TRBJ1-5
CATNLAGRRTDTQYF	NA	TRBV10-3	TRBJ2-3
CASTGLGGYTF	NA	TRBV6-1	TRBJ1-2
CASSDGQVNPRWNYGYTF	NA	TRBV10-2	TRBJ1-2
CASSLGGTLVGNTIYF	NA	TRBV7-9	TRBJ1-3
CASSEYQGGEQFF	NA	TRBV2	TRBJ2-1
CASSPLSGADGYGYTF	NA	TRBV19	TRBJ1-2
CASSGQGVSEQYF	NA	TRBV2	TRBJ2-7
CASSPGTGGSYEQYF	NA	TRBV18	TRBJ2-7
CASSEVLGEGNQPQHF	NA	TRBV6-1	TRBJ1-5
CASRTGATNEKLFF	NA	TRBV6-1	TRBJ1-4
CASSFSPNRGLVGGYTF	NA	TRBV5-1	TRBJ1-2
CASGAGTRVEQFF	NA	TRBV12-5	TRBJ2-1
CASSLSHPTGNYGYTF	NA	TRBV19	TRBJ1-2
CASSRTSLDNEQFF	NA	TRBV11-3	TRBJ2-1
CATSPGGRETQYF	NA	TRBV27	TRBJ2-5
CASRRRLSENTEAFF	NA	TRBV6-6	TRBJ1-1
CASSQNAGANTGELFF	NA	TRBV11-2	TRBJ2-2